This TCR beta chain was obtained from a study of cytomegalovirus exposure and HLA in healthy donors. General study points: What a later analysis showed was that several of the most significant clusters appeared linked to common viral pathogens.

As concerns this clone: Its specificity is not known.

This PCR relied on a set of 60 Vbeta primers and 13 Jbeta primers. Libraries were prepared by immunoSEQ multiplex PCR; TCRdb keeps only in-frame clonotypes and omits some of them. The data show around 210,000 clones, around 78% seen once. This clonotype was sampled from a boy aged 10-17 years in good health and CMV-seronegative. Sequenced sample: PBMCs.

The CDR3 protein is CASSSGGSGVEGTQYF. CDR3 DNA sequence: TGCGCCAGCAGCTCAGGGGGTTCGGGGGTCGAAGGGACCCAGTACTTC. The chain joins TRBV5-1 to TRBJ2-5, with D possibly TRBD1 on 7 matching bases. Trimming cost V 3 bases and J 7 bases, with 22 bases left between them. The CDR3 is made up of 16 amino acids. Per germline, CDR1 SGHRS and CDR2 YFSETQ.